The next 24 T cell receptor beta chains were all read from a single sample in a study of CD8+ T cells in alopecia areata. cDNA prepared by RNA extraction and subsequent reverse transcription served as the template for sequencing. The table came from immunoSEQ multiplex PCR; TCRdb's copy has only in-frame clones and leaves some out. The sample lists 110,000 or so clones, less than 60% occurring once. The treatment denotes: oral pan-JAK inhibitor, 5-10 mg twice daily. This sample comprised CD4+ T cells sorted from blood, obtained at week 24, from a patient treated with tofacitinib. The receptors were sampled from a human donor with alopecia areata.

V and J are TRBV5-5 and TRBJ2-4; the match to TRBD1 covers 7 bases. The CDR3 covers 16 residues. CDR1 and CDR2 from the germline V gene are SGHKS and YYEKEE (reference sequence). Trimming removed 2 bases from V and 3 bases from J; junction bases left unmatched: 8. CDR3 sequence (DNA): TGTGCCAGCAGCTTCCAAGGACCAGGGGGCAAAAACATTCAGTACTTC. This codes for CASSFQGPGGKNIQYF.

This clone turned up a few times. The CDR3 DNA follows: TGTGCCAGCTCACCACTGGGGGACCAAGAGACCCAGTACTTC. It specifies CASSPLGDQETQYF. The chain combines TRBV18 with TRBJ2-5; possibly TRBD1 or TRBD2 for D (5 bases each). Trimming took 1 base from V and 0 from J, leaving 6 bases between them. Germline CDR1 reads KGHSH; CDR2 reads LQKENI. CDR3 size: 14 residues.

The chain joins TRBV6-5 to TRBJ2-3; 7 bases line up with TRBD2. Trimming removed 5 bases from V and 4 bases from J; junction bases left unmatched: 9. This CDR3 contains 15 residues. CDR1 is MNHEY, CDR2 SVGAGI, per germline. The CDR3 reads CASSGAGRAADTQYF. DNA of the CDR3: TGTGCCAGCAGTGGGGCGGGGAGGGCGGCAGATACGCAGTATTTT.

J is TRBJ2-4 and V is TRBV15, with 11 bases fitting TRBD2. CDR1 is LNHNV, CDR2 YYDKDF, per germline (reference sequence). Trimming at V came to 0 bases and at J to 3 bases, leaving 7 bases not matched to a gene. The CDR3 sequence is 18 residues long. The CDR3 sequence: CATSRDDSGGAGKNIQYF. The CDR3 DNA reads as TGTGCCACCAGCAGAGATGATAGCGGGGGGGCTGGCAAAAACATTCAGTACTTC.

This clone was seen only a few times. This CDR3 is CSVREQQETQYF. CDR3 in DNA: TGCAGCGTAAGAGAACAACAAGAGACCCAGTACTTC. The chain combines TRBV29-1 with TRBJ2-5; D unresolved. V gave up 6 bases and J gave up 2 bases, with 10 bases separating them. Looked up from germline, CDR1 is SQVTM and CDR2 is ANQGSEA. The CDR3 is 12 residues long.

V is TRBV9 and J is TRBJ1-1; D is ambiguous. CDR3 size: 14 residues. V lost 3 bases to trimming and J lost 4 bases, with 13 bases between them. The V gene's germline CDR1 is SGDLS and CDR2 YYNGEE. DNA for the CDR3: TGTGCCAGCAGCGCCGCCGAGGCAGTCACTGAAGCTTTCTTT. Translation: CASSAAEAVTEAFF.

V gene TRBV4-2 combines with J gene TRBJ2-3; D call uncertain. Trimming cost V 2 bases and J 1 base, with 7 bases left between them. This CDR3 contains 14 residues. CDR1 and CDR2 (germline): LGHNA, YNFKEQ. The CDR3 sequence: CASSQPPGTDTQYF. The CDR3 bases are TGTGCCAGCAGCCAACCACCGGGCACAGATACGCAGTATTTT.

The chain is built from TRBV5-4 and TRBJ2-5, with D possibly matching TRBD1 (5 bases). CDR1 is SGHNT, CDR2 YYREEE, per germline (reference sequence). The CDR3 loop spans 16 amino acids. V lost 0 bases to trimming and J lost 3 bases, with 15 bases between them. The CDR3 DNA reads TGTGCCAGCAGCTTGGCACTACAGGCGGATAAAGAGACCCAGTACTTC. The encoded protein is CASSLALQADKETQYF. The full variable domain, rest sourced from reference TRBV5-4 and TRBJ2-5, is ETGVTQSPTHLIKTRGQQVTLRCSSQSGHNTVSWYQQALGQGPQFIFQYYREEENGRGNFPPRFSGLQFPNYSSELNVNALELDDSALYLCASSLALQADKETQYFGPGTRLLVL.

This clone occurred a few times. The chain has TRBV5-6 and TRBJ1-5; possibly TRBD1 for D (5 bases). Germline V gene data show CDR1 as SGHDT and CDR2 as YYEEEE. V dropped 5 bases and J dropped 7 bases, with 10 bases sitting between them. This CDR3 is 12 amino acids long. The CDR3 sequence: CASSIQGQPQHF. CDR3 DNA: TGTGCCAGCAGTATCCAGGGCCAGCCCCAGCATTTT.

This chain joins TRBV27 and TRBJ2-7; TRBD2 might be the D (5 bases). The germline V gene has CDR1 MNHEY and CDR2 SMNVEV (reference sequence). This CDR3 is built from 14 residues. V shed 7 bases and J shed 2 bases, with 15 bases lying between them. For the CDR3, the DNA is TGTGCCAGCAAGCGGCGGAATACCGCCTACGAGCAGTACTTC. Translating it yields CASKRRNTAYEQYF.

V gene TRBV5-1 combines with J gene TRBJ2-2, with D maybe TRBD1 (5 bases). The CDR3 runs to 17 residues. Germline CDR1 and CDR2: SGHRS and YFSETQ. V lost 5 bases to trimming and J lost 1 base, with 18 bases between them. CDR3 loop: CASSPLGGRVNTGELFF. As DNA, the CDR3 is TGCGCCAGCAGTCCCCTGGGCGGCAGGGTGAACACCGGGGAGCTGTTTTTT.

The chain couples TRBV11-2 to TRBJ2-3; TRBD2 agrees at 8 bases. Trimming cost V 8 bases and J 4 bases; bases outside gene matches: 8. This CDR3 spans 14 amino acids. Germline lookup yields CDR1 SGHAT and CDR2 FQNNGV. The CDR3 coding sequence is TGTGCCAGCCAAACGGGGGGGGGCCCAGATACGCAGTATTTT. This codes for CASQTGGGPDTQYF.

This clone was seen only a few times. This chain joins TRBV6-9 and TRBJ1-1; no firm D call. The germline CDR1 and CDR2 sequences are MNHGY and SVAAGI. The CDR3 runs to 14 residues. V lost 0 bases and J 1 base, leaving 6 bases between the germline ends. The CDR3 protein is CASSYSPPNTEAFF. The CDR3 DNA reads TGTGCCAGCAGTTATTCCCCACCGAACACTGAAGCTTTCTTT.

This clone occurred a few times. The gene calls are TRBV30 and TRBJ1-1, with D unclear. V lost 6 bases, J lost 0 bases, and 11 bases lay in between. Per germline, CDR1 GTSNPN and CDR2 SVGIG (reference sequence). The CDR3 covers 13 residues. This CDR3 is CACSRGMNTEAFF. The CDR3 nucleotides read TGTGCCTGTTCCCGGGGAATGAACACTGAAGCTTTCTTT.

The CDR3, as DNA: TGCAGTGCTAGAGGGGCGGAGTGGCAGTACTTC. Translated, it gives CSARGAEWQYF. The V gene is TRBV20-1, the J gene TRBJ2-7; the D is unclear. Germline V CDR1 and CDR2: DFQATT, SNEGSKA (reference sequence). The CDR3 covers 11 residues. V dropped 1 base and J dropped 9 bases, with 10 bases sitting between them.

This clone was picked up a small number of times. The chain links TRBV4-3 to TRBJ2-1; 10 positions match TRBD1. The CDR3 covers 16 residues. The germline gives CDR1 LGHNA, CDR2 YSLEER. The V segment lost 2 bases and the J segment 6 bases; nucleotides outside the gene matches: 7. CDR3 in DNA: TGCGCCAGCAGCCAAACAAGACAGGGGGCTTTCAATGAGCAGTTCTTC. Protein product: CASSQTRQGAFNEQFF.

The chain carries TRBV4-2 and TRBJ1-2, with D hard to call. Between the trimmed V and J ends, which lost 1 base and 2 bases, there was a span of 11 bases. CDR1 and CDR2 (germline): LGHNA, YNFKEQ. This CDR3 comprises 15 residues. The CDR3 DNA is TGTGCCAGCAGCCAAGGCCAGGCCGCGAACTATGGCTACACCTTC. Translated, it gives CASSQGQAANYGYTF.

The chain uses TRBV18 and TRBJ1-5; possible D gene TRBD1, 6 bases. The CDR3 extends over 15 amino acids. Germline V gene lookup returns CDR1 KGHSH and CDR2 LQKENI. V lost 2 bases and J lost 4, with 12 bases in between. The CDR3 nucleotides are TGTGCCAGCTCACCAGAGGGGGATTGGAATCAGCCCCAGCATTTT. As protein: CASSPEGDWNQPQHF. The full variable domain, its missing parts supplied by reference TRBV18 and TRBJ1-5, is NAGVMQNPRHLVRRRGQEARLRCSPMKGHSHVYWYRQLPEEGLKFMVYLQKENIIDESGMPKERFSAEFPKEGPSILRIQQVVRGDSAAYFCASSPEGDWNQPQHFGDGTRLSIL.

The chain links TRBV18 to TRBJ2-7; 11 positions match TRBD2. J lost 8 bases, V lost 4 bases, and 13 bases had no gene match. Germline CDR1 and CDR2: KGHSH and LQKENI. CDR3 length: 16 amino acids. The CDR3, as DNA: TGTGCCAGCTCACGGTCTAGCGGGGGGCCAATGGAGCAGCAGTACTTC. This encodes CASSRSSGGPMEQQYF.

This clone came up once. This chain connects TRBV2 to TRBJ1-1; the D is unclear. CDR1 is SNHLY and CDR2 is FYNNEI in the germline V gene. The CDR3 extends over 11 amino acids. V was clipped by 2 bases and J by 3 bases, with 1 base between them. As DNA, the CDR3 is TGTGCCAGCAGTGAATACACTGAAGCTTTCTTT. Its translation is CASSEYTEAFF.

This clone has only a few counts. The CDR3 spells CASSPTSGDTQYF. The CDR3 DNA sequence: TGTGCCAGCTCACCAACAAGCGGGGATACGCAGTATTTT. This chain connects TRBV18 to TRBJ2-3; tentatively, D is TRBD2 (6 bases). Germline values: CDR1 KGHSH, CDR2 LQKENI. Trimming pared 2 bases from V and 6 bases from J, leaving 9 bases between. The CDR3 has 13 residues.

The chain uses TRBV7-2 and TRBJ2-5; weak D call: TRBD2 (5 bases). Trimming cost V 1 base and J 5 bases, with 14 bases left between them. The germline CDR1 and CDR2 sequences are SGHTA and FQGNSA. CDR3 length: 15 residues. The CDR3 reads CASSLEAARPETQYF. CDR3 bases: TGTGCCAGCAGCTTAGAAGCGGCCCGGCCGGAGACCCAGTACTTC.

A single count supports this clone. One end of the junction does not line up with germline, which may come from a read error. V gene TRBV6-5 combines with J gene TRBJ2-5; no definite D call. The germline gives CDR1 MNHEY, CDR2 SVGAGI. This CDR3 spans 14 amino acids. CDR3 in amino acids: CASTPKTRQGTQYF. The CDR3 nucleotides read TGTGCCAGCACTCCTAAGACCCGCCAAGGGACCCAGTACTTC.

The genes are TRBV27 and TRBJ2-2; D is possibly TRBD1 (6 bases). The V gene's germline CDR1 is MNHEY and CDR2 SMNVEV (reference sequence). V was pared by 4 bases and J by 5 bases, with 14 bases between. The CDR3 contains 15 residues. CDR3 nucleotide sequence: TGTGCCAGCAGTTCGCAGGCAGGGGTAACCGGGGAGCTGTTTTTT. Its protein product is CASSSQAGVTGELFF.